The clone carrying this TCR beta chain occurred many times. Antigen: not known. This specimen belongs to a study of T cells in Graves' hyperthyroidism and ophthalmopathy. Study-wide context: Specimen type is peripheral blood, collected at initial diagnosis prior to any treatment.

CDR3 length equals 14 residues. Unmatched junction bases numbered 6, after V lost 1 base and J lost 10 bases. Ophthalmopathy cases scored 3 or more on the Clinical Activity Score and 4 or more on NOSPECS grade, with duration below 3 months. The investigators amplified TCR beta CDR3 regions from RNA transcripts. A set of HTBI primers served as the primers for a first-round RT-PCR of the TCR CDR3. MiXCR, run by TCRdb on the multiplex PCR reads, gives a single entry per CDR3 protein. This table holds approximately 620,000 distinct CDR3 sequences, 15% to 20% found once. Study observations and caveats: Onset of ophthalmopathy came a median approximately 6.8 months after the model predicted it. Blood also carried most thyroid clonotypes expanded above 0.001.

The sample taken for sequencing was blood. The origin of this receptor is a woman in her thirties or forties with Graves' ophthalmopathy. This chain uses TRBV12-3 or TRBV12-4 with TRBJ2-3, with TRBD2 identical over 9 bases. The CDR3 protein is CASSLGLAGESQYF. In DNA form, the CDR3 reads TGTGCCAGCAGTTTAGGGTTAGCGGGAGAGTCGCAGTATTTT.